A selection of T cell receptor beta chains follows, all from one sample in a study of T-cell memory formation after mild COVID-19. TCRdb reprocessed the 5' RACE reads with MiXCR, giving one entry per CDR3 protein. Of some 250,000 distinct CDR3 sequences listed, 9.4% are singletons. Sequencing was performed on PBMCs or a T cell subset sorted from them (not recorded which). The origin of the receptors is a man younger than 35 who had mild COVID-19 (a few samples of this study predate the infection). Cell type and time point are not known. Both conserved end residues are trimmed from each CDR3.

v_call: TRBV7-9; j_call: TRBJ2-2; cdr3_aa: ASSPWGENTGELF
v_call: TRBV12-3/TRBV12-4; j_call: TRBJ2-5; cdr3_aa: ASSFRGTQETQY
v_call: TRBV20-1; j_call: TRBJ1-5; cdr3_aa: SASRGGGDQPQH
v_call: TRBV9; j_call: TRBJ2-7; cdr3_aa: ASSVALGEQY
v_call: TRBV10-3; j_call: TRBJ2-6; cdr3_aa: AISESKSPGPSDVLT
v_call: TRBV7-8; j_call: TRBJ2-1; cdr3_aa: ASSAGTSGGNEQF
v_call: TRBV20-1; j_call: TRBJ2-3; cdr3_aa: SMYLAGTDTQY
v_call: TRBV4-1; j_call: TRBJ2-5; cdr3_aa: ASSQWRWETQY
v_call: TRBV6-2/TRBV6-3; j_call: TRBJ2-2; cdr3_aa: ASNDRPLNTGELF
v_call: TRBV7-9; j_call: TRBJ2-2; cdr3_aa: APGGRGLEVRNTGELF
v_call: TRBV16; j_call: TRBJ1-6; cdr3_aa: ASSTLGGDSPLH
v_call: TRBV7-9; j_call: TRBJ2-3; cdr3_aa: ASSGTGSTDTQY
v_call: TRBV7-9; j_call: TRBJ2-5; cdr3_aa: ASSVEGQRTQY
v_call: TRBV4-3; j_call: TRBJ2-2; cdr3_aa: ASSQDIGWSYTGELF
v_call: TRBV29-1; j_call: TRBJ2-1; cdr3_aa: SVRQVYNEQF
v_call: TRBV9; j_call: TRBJ2-7; cdr3_aa: ASSVVPGPDYEQY
v_call: TRBV7-2; j_call: TRBJ2-3; cdr3_aa: ASGGGNTDTQY
v_call: TRBV4-3; j_call: TRBJ1-4; cdr3_aa: ASSHTEGLNEKLF
v_call: TRBV5-8; j_call: TRBJ2-7; cdr3_aa: ASSLTGVAGYEQY
v_call: TRBV5-1; j_call: TRBJ2-5; cdr3_aa: ASSGTSGQETQY
v_call: TRBV28; j_call: TRBJ1-6; cdr3_aa: ASSATGYEGQRPLH
v_call: TRBV4-1; j_call: TRBJ2-1; cdr3_aa: ASSYTGGDYNNEQF
v_call: TRBV5-6; j_call: TRBJ2-3; cdr3_aa: ASSLPGESADTQY
v_call: TRBV15; j_call: TRBJ2-2; cdr3_aa: ATSRDGQNTGELF
v_call: TRBV5-6; j_call: TRBJ2-1; cdr3_aa: ASSLVISGYNEQF
v_call: TRBV18; j_call: TRBJ2-2; cdr3_aa: ASSRSPNTGELF
v_call: TRBV4-3; j_call: TRBJ1-6; cdr3_aa: ASSQDSRAGSSYNSPLH
v_call: TRBV7-2; j_call: TRBJ1-3; cdr3_aa: ASSLRGPSRTGNTIY